This T cell receptor beta chain was found in a study of a mutant IDH1 vaccine in newly diagnosed glioma. The data were produced by immunoSEQ multiplex PCR, yet TCRdb's version contains in-frame clones alone and is incomplete. The profile shows some 42,000 clones, approximately 80% of them singletons. As to this clone: As yet, its antigen is unknown.

Unmatched junction bases numbered 5, after V lost 0 bases and J lost 6 bases. Germline V gene sequence: CDR1 SGHRS, CDR2 YFSETQ. The CDR3 is 15 residues long. Sample time point: week 35, safety follow-up. With topical imiquimod, each dose of the vaccine consisted of 300 ug of mutant IDH1 20-mer peptide. New WHO grade 3 or 4 astrocytomas that were IDH1-mutant and ATRX-lost occurred in the donors. The starting material was PBMCs, obtained from a glioma patient whose treatment included an IDH1 peptide vaccine. This chain uses TRBV5-1 with TRBJ2-1, with 8 bases matching TRBD2. This TCR came from a woman aged 45-60 years with glioma. Written as DNA, the CDR3 is TGCGCCAGCAGCTTGGCGGGGGGGCTTTTCAATGAGCAGTTCTTC. As protein: CASSLAGGLFNEQFF.